The TCR beta chain described here comes from a study of shared clonotypes between healthy human individuals. The CDR3 totals 13 residues. Germline CDR1 is WNHNN and CDR2 is SYGVQD (reference sequence). V shed 5 bases and J shed 8 bases, with 15 bases lying between them. Assay used: immunoSEQ multiplex PCR; TCRdb lists only in-frame clones, some missing. The profile shows 950,000 to 1,100,000 clones, 75% of them singletons. The chain employs TRBV10-1 and TRBJ1-1; D is uncertain. This TCR was sampled from a man aged 18 to 30 in good health. The sample comprised memory CD4+ T cells sorted from blood. Subset given: CD45RA-negative fraction. CDR3: CASSRGRGMEAFF. The CDR3 DNA sequence: TGCGCCAGCAGTAGAGGCCGGGGTATGGAAGCTTTCTTT.